This entry lists 18 T cell receptor beta chains sequenced from one sample in a study of cytomegalovirus exposure and HLA in healthy donors. Amplification used 60 Vbeta primers and 13 Jbeta primers. Sequenced by immunoSEQ multiplex PCR; TCRdb stores in-frame clones only, minus some. The table has 90,000 to 150,000 clones, 75% to 90% seen once. The sequencing sample was made of PBMCs. Receptors originate from a man aged 40-55 years in good health and CMV-seronegative.

Notes on this clone: This sample also contains other DNA sequences that code for the same CDR3. This sequence joins TRBV7-2 and TRBJ1-5; tentatively, D is TRBD1 (5 bases). The germline V and J ends were trimmed by 5 bases and 0 bases, with 5 bases remaining between them. This CDR3 has 13 amino acids. The germline gives CDR1 SGHTA, CDR2 FQGNSA. CDR3 protein: CASSQGSNQPQHF. CDR3 bases: TGTGCCAGCAGCCAGGGTAGCAATCAGCCCCAGCATTTT.

This clone has a handful of counts. This chain joins TRBV6-5 and TRBJ2-7; no clear D. The V and J ends lost 0 bases and 2 bases respectively, with 11 bases between them. Germline CDR1 reads MNHEY; CDR2 reads SVGAGI. This CDR3 is built from 15 residues. The CDR3 here is CASSYSSNGAYEQYF. The DNA for the CDR3 is TGTGCCAGCAGTTACTCGAGTAACGGAGCCTACGAGCAGTACTTC.

A single count supports this clone. V is TRBV28 and J is TRBJ2-6, with 9 bases fitting TRBD1. The CDR3 is 16 amino acids. Losses at the gene ends were 6 bases for V and 2 bases for J; bases not matched to a gene: 5. CDR1 is MDHEN, CDR2 SYDVKM, per germline. CDR3 in amino acids: CASRGTGNAGANVLTF. As DNA, the CDR3 is TGTGCCAGCAGAGGGACAGGGAATGCTGGGGCCAACGTCCTGACTTTC.

The chain couples TRBV28 to TRBJ1-5, with TRBD1 identical over 8 bases. Per the germline V gene, CDR1 is MDHEN and CDR2 is SYDVKM. CDR3 length: 15 amino acids. The ends lost 2 bases at V and 4 bases at J; junction bases unmatched: 4. The CDR3, as DNA: TGTGCCAGCAGTTTACAGGGGGCCGGGAATCAGCCCCAGCATTTT. Protein product: CASSLQGAGNQPQHF.

The chain uses TRBV28 and TRBJ2-5; 7 positions match TRBD2. V gave up 5 bases and J gave up 5 bases; unmatched junction bases: 11. This CDR3 is built from 15 residues. CDR1 MDHEN and CDR2 SYDVKM come from the germline V gene. The CDR3 coding sequence is TGTGCCAGCAGTACTTTGGGGGAGGGCCGGGAGACCCAGTACTTC. It is translated as CASSTLGEGRETQYF. The full variable domain, rest sourced from reference TRBV28 and TRBJ2-5, is DVKVTQSSRYLVKRTGEKVFLECVQDMDHENMFWYRQDPGLGLRLIYFSYDVKMKEKGDIPEGYSVSREKKERFSLILESASTNQTSMYLCASSTLGEGRETQYFGPGTRLLVL.

V and J are TRBV11-2 and TRBJ1-3, with D possibly being TRBD1 (5 bases). The CDR3 covers 16 residues. V was trimmed by 4 bases and J by 1 base, leaving 14 bases between them. Germline loops: CDR1 SGHAT, CDR2 FQNNGV. In nucleotides, the CDR3 is TGTGCCAGCAGCTCTTCAGGGAAAGGGTCTGGAAACACCATATATTTT. Encoded protein: CASSSSGKGSGNTIYF.

This clone was counted a single time. CDR3 coding DNA: TGTGCCAGCAGCTTAGGGACAGGGCTTATGGGGACCCAGCATTTT. Amino acid sequence: CASSLGTGLMGTQHF. The chain links TRBV11-2 to TRBJ1-5; the match to TRBD1 covers 8 bases. Germline CDR1 is SGHAT and CDR2 is FQNNGV. The length of the CDR3 is 15 residues. Trimming at V came to 1 base and at J to 11 bases, leaving 10 bases not matched to a gene. Complete variable domain (other parts from reference TRBV11-2 and TRBJ1-5): EAGVAQSPRYKIIEKRQSVAFWCNPISGHATLYWYQQILGQGPKLLIQFQNNGVVDDSQLPKDRFSAERLKGVDSTLKIQPAKLEDSAVYLCASSLGTGLMGTQHFGDGTRLSIL.

The chain employs TRBV7-3 and TRBJ1-2; D might be TRBD1 (6 bases). CDR1 SGHTA and CDR2 FQGTGA come from the germline V gene. The CDR3 is 13 residues long. Trimming took 6 bases from V and 8 from J, leaving 16 bases between them. The CDR3, as DNA: TGTGCCAGCAGTACGGGGGGGGGCGCCGGCTACACCTTC. It translates to CASSTGGGAGYTF.

This sequence joins TRBV7-9 and TRBJ1-2, with 7 positions matching TRBD1. The CDR3 consists of 18 residues. Germline CDR1 is SEHNR and CDR2 is FQNEAQ (reference sequence). Trimming took 4 bases from V and 3 from J; bases not matched to a gene: 17. The CDR3 nucleotides are TGTGCCAGCAGCTCTCGTGGCAGGGGGGTAATGGCCTACTATGGCTACACCTTC. Translation: CASSSRGRGVMAYYGYTF.

This chain connects TRBV4-3 to TRBJ1-2; tentatively, D is TRBD1 (5 bases). The ends were cut back, 4 bases at V and 3 bases at J, with 12 bases in the middle. Looked up from germline, CDR1 is LGHNA and CDR2 is YSLEER. The CDR3 runs 14 residues. The CDR3 protein is CASSPTRGDYGYTF. The DNA for the CDR3 is TGCGCCAGCAGCCCCACGCGGGGGGACTATGGCTACACCTTC.

The rearrangement links TRBV2 to TRBJ1-2, with D possibly being TRBD1 (5 bases). Between the trimmed V and J ends, which lost 2 bases and 2 bases, there was a span of 9 bases. The CDR3 consists of 14 residues. From germline, CDR1 is SNHLY and CDR2 FYNNEI. The CDR3 loop reads CASSERGQNYGYTF. CDR3 bases: TGTGCCAGCAGTGAAAGGGGCCAGAACTATGGCTACACCTTC.

J is TRBJ2-1 and V is TRBV4-1; 8 bases match TRBD2. V shed 4 bases, J shed 5 bases, and the junction held 7 bases outside the gene matches. Germline V gene lookup returns CDR1 MGHRA and CDR2 YSYEKL. This CDR3 is built from 15 residues. CDR3 DNA: TGCGCCAGCAGCCCAATAGCGGGACCGAACAATGAGCAGTTCTTC. Translation gives CASSPIAGPNNEQFF.

The V and J genes are TRBV7-9 and TRBJ1-1; D unresolved. CDR3 size: 16 residues. The V and J ends lost 4 bases and 0 bases respectively, with 15 bases between them. Germline V gene data show CDR1 as SEHNR and CDR2 as FQNEAQ (reference sequence). The DNA for the CDR3 is TGTGCCAGCAGCTCACCCCCGGGGAGGATGAACACTGAAGCTTTCTTT. The encoded protein is CASSSPPGRMNTEAFF. The full variable domain, completed using reference TRBV7-9 and TRBJ1-1, is DTGVSQNPRHKITKRGQNVTFRCDPISEHNRLYWYRQTLGQGPEFLTYFQNEAQLEKSRLLSDRFSAERPKGSFSTLEIQRTEQGDSAMYLCASSSPPGRMNTEAFFGQGTRLTVV.

The V call is TRBV19, the J call TRBJ1-1; 10 nucleotides match TRBD1. Germline assignment: CDR1 LNHDA and CDR2 SQIVND (reference sequence). Trimming at V came to 5 bases and at J to 6 bases, leaving 12 bases not matched to a gene. This CDR3 contains 16 residues. This CDR3 reads CASSPPWTGGNSEAFF. The CDR3 coding sequence is TGTGCCAGTAGTCCCCCCTGGACAGGGGGTAACTCTGAAGCTTTCTTT.

Worth noting for this clone: Germline is not matched at one junction end, which may reflect a read error. The chain is built from TRBV4-3 and TRBJ2-4; D not certain. The length of the CDR3 is 14 residues. Germline loops: CDR1 LGHNA, CDR2 YSLEER. CDR3 protein: CASSQDVGKNSQYF. The DNA for the CDR3 is TGCGCCAGCAGCCAAGATGTCGGAAAAAACAGTCAGTACTTC.

The V and J genes are TRBV7-2 and TRBJ2-7; tentative D call: TRBD2 (6 bases). Per the germline V gene, CDR1 is SGHTA and CDR2 is FQGNSA. The CDR3 runs to 15 residues. Trimming pared 5 bases from V and 0 bases from J, leaving 14 bases between. The CDR3 region is CASSPIADNSYEQYF. CDR3 DNA sequence: TGTGCCAGCAGCCCCATAGCGGACAACTCCTACGAGCAGTACTTC.

The CDR3 bases are TGTGCCAGCAGCCCGCCCGTTAACAGGAGAAACTATGGCTACACCTTC. Translated: CASSPPVNRRNYGYTF. This chain links TRBV4-2 with TRBJ1-2, with TRBD1 as a possible D gene (5 bases). Germline CDR1 and CDR2: LGHNA and YNFKEQ. V was shortened by 4 bases and J by 2 bases, with 17 bases between the two germline ends. The CDR3 has 16 amino acids.

This clone was counted a single time. The rearrangement uses TRBV13 and TRBJ2-3, with 8 bases matching TRBD2. The CDR3 is 17 amino acids. The germline V gene has CDR1 PRHDT and CDR2 FYEKMQ (reference sequence). The V segment lost 5 bases and the J segment 2 bases; nucleotides outside the gene matches: 12. CDR3 residues: CASSRRGGDRDTDTQYF. The CDR3 DNA reads TGTGCCAGCAGCCGCCGGGGGGGGGACCGTGACACAGATACGCAGTATTTT. Full variable domain (remainder filled in from reference TRBV13 and TRBJ2-3): AAGVIQSPRHLIKEKRETATLKCYPIPRHDTVYWYQQGPGQDPQFLISFYEKMQSDKGSIPDRFSAQQFSDYHSELNMSSLELGDSALYFCASSRRGGDRDTDTQYFGPGTRLTVL.